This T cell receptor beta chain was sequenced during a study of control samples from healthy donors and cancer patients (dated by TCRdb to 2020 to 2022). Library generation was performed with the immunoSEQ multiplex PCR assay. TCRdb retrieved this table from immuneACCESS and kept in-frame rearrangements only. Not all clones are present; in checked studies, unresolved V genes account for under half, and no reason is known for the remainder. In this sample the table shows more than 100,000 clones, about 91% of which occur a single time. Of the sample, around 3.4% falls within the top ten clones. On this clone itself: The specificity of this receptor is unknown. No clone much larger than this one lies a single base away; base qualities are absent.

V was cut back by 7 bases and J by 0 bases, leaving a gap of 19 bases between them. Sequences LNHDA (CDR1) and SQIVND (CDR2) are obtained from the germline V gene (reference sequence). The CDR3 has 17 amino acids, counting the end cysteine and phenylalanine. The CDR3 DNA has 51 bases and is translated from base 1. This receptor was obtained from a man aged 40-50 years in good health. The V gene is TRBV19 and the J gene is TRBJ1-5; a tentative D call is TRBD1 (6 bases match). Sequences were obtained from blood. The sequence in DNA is TGTGCCAGTACCGAAAAGGGGGGAACATATAGCAATCAGCCCCAGCATTTT. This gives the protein CASTEKGGTYSNQPQHF.